Here is one TCR beta chain with its context. What it binds is not known. This sample stems from a study of a mutant IDH1 vaccine in newly diagnosed glioma. Study details: Earlier therapy was either radiotherapy, temozolomide, or both, and most got both. Findings and limits, study-wide: It was over 85% of patients that developed vaccine-induced immune responses.

Sequencing was performed with immunoSEQ multiplex PCR; in TCRdb, only in-frame clones are kept and a portion is missing. The data show about 88,000 clones, roughly 82% seen once. V lost 0 bases and J lost 0, with 12 bases in between. Germline lookup yields CDR1 PRHDT and CDR2 FYEKMQ (reference sequence). The CDR3 extends over 17 amino acids. Time point of the sample: baseline, week 1 (first vaccination visit). Noted treatment: pre-vaccination baseline after standard-of-care therapy. New WHO grade 3 or 4 IDH1-mutant, ATRX-lost astrocytomas were present in all donors. This sequence originates from a man aged 40-55 years with glioma. Some clones in this sample may be carry-over from other donors' samples. This rearrangement joins TRBV13 to TRBJ1-5; possibly TRBD1 for D (5 bases). The sequences come from PBMCs, collected from a glioma patient treated with radiotherapy, temozolomide or both. The CDR3, as DNA: TGTGCCAGCAGCTTAGGGTTCGGGGCCAATAGCAATCAGCCCCAGCATTTT. It yields the protein CASSLGFGANSNQPQHF. The whole variable domain, remainder taken from reference TRBV13 and TRBJ1-5, is AAGVIQSPRHLIKEKRETATLKCYPIPRHDTVYWYQQGPGQDPQFLISFYEKMQSDKGSIPDRFSAQQFSDYHSELNMSSLELGDSALYFCASSLGFGANSNQPQHFGDGTRLSIL.